This T cell receptor (beta chain) was identified in a study of vaccination effects on CD4 cells after COVID-19 (dated by TCRdb to about 2022). About the study as a whole: In the ViraFEST assay, PBMC were stimulated with viral peptide pools, and antigen-specific CD4+ T cell clonotypes were then identified by expansion using TCR sequencing. Across the study, the median time from the second dose to post-vaccine sampling was 72 days (range 14 to 241). A few million PBMC per well were cultured with approximately 10 ug/ml peptides in IMDM containing around 4.6% human AB serum, approximately 10 IU/ml IL-2 and gentamicin. SARS-CoV-2 spike-specific CD4+ TCR repertoires were compared before and after mRNA vaccination in COVID-19 convalescent patients and in infection-naive vaccine recipients. The full study included some 10 COVID-19 convalescent patients and a few SARS-CoV-2-naive healthy vaccine recipients. The Oncomine TCR Beta short-read assay on an Illumina iSeq 100 was used to sequence cultures from other donors in the study.

After about 9 days of culture, CD4+ T cells were isolated with the EasySep CD4+ T cell isolation kit. Each participant got two doses of an mRNA SARS-CoV-2 vaccine, either BNT162b2 or mRNA-1273. None of the healthy vaccine recipients had a prior SARS-CoV-2 infection, which was confirmed by nucleocapsid antibody tests that came back negative both before and after vaccination. Half of the culture medium was replaced with fresh IL-2-containing medium on days 3 and 7. Each peptide stimulation condition was cultured in triplicate wells unless otherwise noted. PBMC were separated from whole blood using Ficoll-Paque Plus gradient centrifugation and were then either cryopreserved at -140C or used fresh. Genomic DNA was extracted from cultured CD4+ T cells with the QIAamp micro DNA kit. What the work shows at the level of the full study, not this receptor alone: Only a small number of convalescent patients were included, and no early post-infection timepoints were available, which limited the study. At late post-vaccination timepoints, both infection-induced and vaccine-induced clones showed marked clonal contraction, consistent with waning T cell responses. In healthy vaccine recipients, vaccine-induced clones were almost all SARS-CoV-2 mono-reactive, with only 1 of 255 being cross-reactive with common cold coronaviruses.

Only a few counts were recorded for this clone. Which antigen it targets is not known. The record has no base qualities; no much larger clone is one base away. To prepare the library, the immunoSEQ multiplex PCR assay was applied. TCR beta CDR3 sequencing was performed on DNA from the cultured, isolated CD4+ T cells. Under the source paper's analysis protocol: Non-productive TCR sequences were removed, reads were trimmed to the CDR3 region, and CDR3s of at least 7 amino acids were retained. The MANAFEST web app was used to identify antigen-specific clonotypes by comparing expansion in peptide wells with expansion in reference cultures. To be called positive, a clone needed expansion at FDR<0.05 compared with the reference and with all other wells, an odds ratio greater than 5, and a frequency greater than 0.1% in two replicate wells. Cross-reactive clonotypes were defined as significantly expanded in SARS-CoV-2 spike wells and in at least one common cold coronavirus spike condition. Using the stringdist R package, CDR3 similarity was measured by Levenshtein distance, and unrooted trees were constructed with ape in R 3.6.1. TCRdb provides this immuneACCESS table in a form limited to in-frame rearrangements. Some clones are lacking; in checked studies, under half of them reflect an unresolved V gene, and why the rest are absent is not known. From that table come the V and J calls and clone size; the DNA was used to work out D and trimming. For this sample the table gives 40,000 or so clones, of which roughly 72% were detected only once. Clones ranked in the top ten supply 9% to 10% of the sample.

This clonotype was sampled from a human donor who received a COVID-19 vaccine. Sequenced here: CD4+ T cells from PBMCs cultured without peptide, sampled after COVID-19 vaccination.

The nucleotide sequence is given as TGTGCCAGCAGTGTAGAGGGGACCGGGGAGCTGTTTTTT. This yields the protein CASSVEGTGELFF. This chain is built from TRBV2 and TRBJ2-2, with the D gene possibly TRBD1 or TRBD2, each one fitting 5 bases. The CDR3 covers 13 residues, taking in both the cysteine and the phenylalanine. The retained sequence is limited to the CDR3, 39 bases, with the frame set at the first base. V was cut back by 4 bases and J by 5 bases, leaving a gap of 8 bases between them. CDR1 SNHLY and CDR2 FYNNEI are derived from the germline V gene.